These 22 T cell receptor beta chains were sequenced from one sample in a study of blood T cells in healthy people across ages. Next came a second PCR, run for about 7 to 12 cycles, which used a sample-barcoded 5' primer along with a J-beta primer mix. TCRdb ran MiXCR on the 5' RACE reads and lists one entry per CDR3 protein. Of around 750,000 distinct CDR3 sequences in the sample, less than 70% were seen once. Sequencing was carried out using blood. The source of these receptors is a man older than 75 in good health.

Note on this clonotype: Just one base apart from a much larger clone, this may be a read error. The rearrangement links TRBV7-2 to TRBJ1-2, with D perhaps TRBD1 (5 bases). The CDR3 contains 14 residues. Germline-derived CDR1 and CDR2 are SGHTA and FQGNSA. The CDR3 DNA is TGTGCCAGCAGCTTAGGGGCAGGGACGGGTGGCTCCACCTTC. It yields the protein CASSLGAGTGGSTF.

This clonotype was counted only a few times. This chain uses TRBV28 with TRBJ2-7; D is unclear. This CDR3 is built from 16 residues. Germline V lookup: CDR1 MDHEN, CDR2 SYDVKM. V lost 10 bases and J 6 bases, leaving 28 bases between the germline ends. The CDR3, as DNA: TGTGCCACCACCGTTATGCAGCGAGGAGCATTGGGCGAGCAGTACTTC. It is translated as CATTVMQRGALGEQYF. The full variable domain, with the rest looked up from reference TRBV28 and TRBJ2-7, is DVKVTQSSRYLVKRTGEKVFLECVQDMDHENMFWYRQDPGLGLRLIYFSYDVKMKEKGDIPEGYSVSREKKERFSLILESASTNQTSMYLCATTVMQRGALGEQYFGPGTRLTVT.

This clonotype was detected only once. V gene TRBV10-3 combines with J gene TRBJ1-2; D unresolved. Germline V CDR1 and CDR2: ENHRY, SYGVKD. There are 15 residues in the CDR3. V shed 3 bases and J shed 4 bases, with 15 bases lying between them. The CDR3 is CAISDPIRISYGYTF. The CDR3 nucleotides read TGTGCCATCAGTGACCCCATCCGGATTAGCTATGGCTACACCTTC.

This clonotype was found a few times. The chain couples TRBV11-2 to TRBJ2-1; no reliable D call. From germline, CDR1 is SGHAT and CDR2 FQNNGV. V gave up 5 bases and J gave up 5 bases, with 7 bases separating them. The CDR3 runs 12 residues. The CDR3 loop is CASSQEHNEQFF. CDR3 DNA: TGTGCCAGCAGCCAAGAGCACAATGAGCAGTTCTTC.

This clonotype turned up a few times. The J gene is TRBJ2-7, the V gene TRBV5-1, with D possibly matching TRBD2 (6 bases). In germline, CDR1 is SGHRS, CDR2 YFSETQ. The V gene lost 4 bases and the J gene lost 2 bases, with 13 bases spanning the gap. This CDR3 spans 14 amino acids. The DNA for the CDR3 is TGCGCCAGCAGCAAAGGGACGGGAGCCTACGAGCAGTACTTC. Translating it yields CASSKGTGAYEQYF.

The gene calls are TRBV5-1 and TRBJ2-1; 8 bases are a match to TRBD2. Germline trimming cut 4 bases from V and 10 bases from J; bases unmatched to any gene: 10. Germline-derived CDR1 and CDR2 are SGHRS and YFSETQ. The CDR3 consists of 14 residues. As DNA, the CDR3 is TGCGCCAGCAGCGGGAGCGGGAGAGCAGACGAGCAGTTCTTC. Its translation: CASSGSGRADEQFF. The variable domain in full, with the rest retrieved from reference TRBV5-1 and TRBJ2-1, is KAGVTQTPRYLIKTRGQQVTLSCSPISGHRSVSWYQQTPGQGLQFLFEYFSETQRNKGNFPGRFSGRQFSNSRSEMNVSTLELGDSALYLCASSGSGRADEQFFGPGTRLTVL.

CDR3 DNA sequence: TGTGCCAGCAGCGTAGGTGGGGATTTAGAGACCCAGTACTTC. This encodes CASSVGGDLETQYF. The rearrangement links TRBV9 to TRBJ2-5; D unclear. Germline V gene data show CDR1 as SGDLS and CDR2 as YYNGEE. Trimming cost V 0 bases and J 4 bases, with 10 bases left between them. The CDR3 spans 14 residues.

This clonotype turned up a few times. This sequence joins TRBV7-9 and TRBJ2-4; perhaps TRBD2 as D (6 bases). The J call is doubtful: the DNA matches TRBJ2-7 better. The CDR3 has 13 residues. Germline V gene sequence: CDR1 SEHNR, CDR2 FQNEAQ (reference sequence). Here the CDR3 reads CASSLGASAEQYF. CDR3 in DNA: TGTGCCAGCAGCTTGGGCGCTAGCGCCGAGCAGTACTTC.

In DNA form, the CDR3 reads TGTGCCAGCACCGCAGCCCCCGGGAGTGTAAATGAGCAGTTCTTC. This sequence encodes CASTAAPGSVNEQFF. The V call is TRBV28, the J call TRBJ2-1; the D gene is possibly TRBD2 (6 bases). Germline assignment: CDR1 MDHEN and CDR2 SYDVKM. This CDR3 comprises 15 residues. Between the trimmed V and J ends, which lost 7 bases and 7 bases, there was a span of 20 bases.

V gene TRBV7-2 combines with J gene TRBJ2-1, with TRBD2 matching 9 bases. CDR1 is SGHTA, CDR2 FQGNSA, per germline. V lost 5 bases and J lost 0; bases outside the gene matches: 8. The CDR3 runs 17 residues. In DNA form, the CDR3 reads TGTGCCAGCAGCGCCCTTAGCGGGGGCAGCTCCTACAATGAGCAGTTCTTC. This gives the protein CASSALSGGSSYNEQFF. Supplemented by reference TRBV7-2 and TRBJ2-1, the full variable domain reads GAGVSQSPSNKVTEKGKDVELRCDPISGHTALYWYRQSLGQGLEFLIYFQGNSAPDKSGLPSDRFSAERTGGSVSTLTIQRTQQEDSAVYLCASSALSGGSSYNEQFFGPGTRLTVL.

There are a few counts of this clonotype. This CDR3 reads CASTQQGFGYTF. In nucleotides, the CDR3 is TGTGCCAGCACCCAACAGGGATTTGGCTACACCTTC. The chain carries TRBV9 and TRBJ1-2, with D possibly matching TRBD1 (6 bases). Trimming removed 6 bases at V and 7 bases at J, with 13 bases between. The CDR3 has 12 residues. In germline, CDR1 is SGDLS, CDR2 YYNGEE.

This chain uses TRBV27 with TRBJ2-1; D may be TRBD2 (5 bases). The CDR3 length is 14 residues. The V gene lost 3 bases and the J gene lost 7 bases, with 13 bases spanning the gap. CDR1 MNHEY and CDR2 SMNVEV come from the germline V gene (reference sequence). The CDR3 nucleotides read TGTGCCAGCAGTTTTGAGCGGTCGTCGAATGAGCAGTTCTTC. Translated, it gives CASSFERSSNEQFF.

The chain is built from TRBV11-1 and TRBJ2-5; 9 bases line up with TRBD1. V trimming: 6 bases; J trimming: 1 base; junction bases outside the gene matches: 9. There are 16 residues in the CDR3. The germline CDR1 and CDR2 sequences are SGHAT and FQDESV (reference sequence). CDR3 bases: TGTGCCAGCAGAAAGGGACCGGGACAGGGCCAAGAGACCCAGTACTTC. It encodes CASRKGPGQGQETQYF.

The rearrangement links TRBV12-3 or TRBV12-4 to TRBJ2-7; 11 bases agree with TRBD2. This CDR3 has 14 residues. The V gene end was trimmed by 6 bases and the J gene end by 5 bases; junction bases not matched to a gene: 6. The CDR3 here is CASSGTSGYDEQYF. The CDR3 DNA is TGTGCCAGCAGCGGGACTAGCGGATATGACGAGCAGTACTTC.

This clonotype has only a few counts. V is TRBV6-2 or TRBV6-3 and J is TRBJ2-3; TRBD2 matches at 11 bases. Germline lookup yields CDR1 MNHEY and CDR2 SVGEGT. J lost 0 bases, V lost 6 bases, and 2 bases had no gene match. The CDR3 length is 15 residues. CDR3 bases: TGTGCCAGCAGGGGGACTAGCGGTAGCACAGATACGCAGTATTTT. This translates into CASRGTSGSTDTQYF.

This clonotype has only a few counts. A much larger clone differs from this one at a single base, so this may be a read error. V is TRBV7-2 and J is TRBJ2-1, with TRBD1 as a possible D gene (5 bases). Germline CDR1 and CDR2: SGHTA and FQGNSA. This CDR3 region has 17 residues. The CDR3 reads CASSPIGRQGPYSEQFF. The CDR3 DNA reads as TGTGCCAGCAGCCCTATTGGGCGGCAGGGCCCATACAGTGAGCAGTTCTTC.

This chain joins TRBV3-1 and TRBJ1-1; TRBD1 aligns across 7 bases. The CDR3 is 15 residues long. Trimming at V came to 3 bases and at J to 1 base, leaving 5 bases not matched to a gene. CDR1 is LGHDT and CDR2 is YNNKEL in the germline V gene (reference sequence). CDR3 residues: CASSQPGQWNTEAFF. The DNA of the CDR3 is TGTGCCAGCAGCCAGCCGGGACAGTGGAACACTGAAGCTTTCTTT.

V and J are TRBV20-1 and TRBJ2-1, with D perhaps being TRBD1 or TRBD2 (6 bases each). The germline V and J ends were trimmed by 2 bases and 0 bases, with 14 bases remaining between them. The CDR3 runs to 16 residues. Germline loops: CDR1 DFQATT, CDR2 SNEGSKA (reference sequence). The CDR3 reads CSARSLGGRSYNEQFF. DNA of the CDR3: TGCAGTGCTAGATCGCTCGGGGGCCGCTCCTACAATGAGCAGTTCTTC.

DNA for the CDR3: TGTGCCAGCAGTTTCAGGCTAGCGGCCAATGAGCAGTTCTTC. Protein product: CASSFRLAANEQFF. J is TRBJ2-1 and V is TRBV12-3 or TRBV12-4, with 7 bases lining up with TRBD2. CDR3 length: 14 residues. The trim removed 3 bases at V and 6 bases at J, leaving 5 bases unmatched.

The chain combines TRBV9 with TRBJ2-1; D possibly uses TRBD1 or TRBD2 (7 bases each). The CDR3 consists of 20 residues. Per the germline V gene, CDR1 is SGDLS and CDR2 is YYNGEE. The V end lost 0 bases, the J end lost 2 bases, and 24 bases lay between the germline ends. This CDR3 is CASSVGGRGTKSTTYNEQFF. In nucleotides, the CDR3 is TGTGCCAGCAGCGTAGGGGGCAGGGGGACTAAATCCACCACCTACAATGAGCAGTTCTTC.

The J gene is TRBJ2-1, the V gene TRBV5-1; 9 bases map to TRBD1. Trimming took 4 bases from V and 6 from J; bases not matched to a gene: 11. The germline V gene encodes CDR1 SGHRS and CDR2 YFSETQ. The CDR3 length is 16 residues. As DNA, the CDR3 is TGCGCCAGCAGCCCGTCGGGGACAGGGTTTACCAATGAGCAGTTCTTC. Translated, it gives CASSPSGTGFTNEQFF.

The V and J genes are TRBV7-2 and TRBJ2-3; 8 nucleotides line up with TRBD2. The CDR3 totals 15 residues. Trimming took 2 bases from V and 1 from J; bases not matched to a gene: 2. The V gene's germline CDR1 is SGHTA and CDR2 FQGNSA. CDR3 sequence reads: CASSLRREGTDTQYF. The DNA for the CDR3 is TGTGCCAGCAGCTTAAGGCGGGAGGGCACAGATACGCAGTATTTT.